The 21 T cell receptor beta chains presented below share a single source sample, sequenced in a study of cytomegalovirus exposure and HLA in healthy donors. PCR employed 60 Vbeta and 13 Jbeta primers. Sequencing was performed with immunoSEQ multiplex PCR; in TCRdb, only in-frame clones are kept and a portion is missing. The sample includes approximately 150,000 clones, more than 65% of them seen just once. The sequencing sample was made of PBMCs. The source is a man between 18 and 29 years old in good health and CMV-seropositive.

This clone was counted a few times. This chain connects TRBV19 to TRBJ1-1; D gene uncertain. The germline CDR1 and CDR2 sequences are LNHDA and SQIVND (reference sequence). V lost 4 bases, J lost 0 bases, and 3 bases lay in between. CDR3 size: 12 residues. CDR3 nucleotides: TGTGCCAGTAGTACAGTGAACACTGAAGCTTTCTTT. It is translated as CASSTVNTEAFF.

V gene TRBV10-3 combines with J gene TRBJ1-1; no reliable D call. With 3 bases removed from V and 0 bases from J, the gap between germline ends came to 8 bases. Germline loops: CDR1 ENHRY, CDR2 SYGVKD. The CDR3 is made up of 14 amino acids. The CDR3 DNA follows: TGTGCCATCAGTGAACAGTGGGTGAACACTGAAGCTTTCTTT. It yields the protein CAISEQWVNTEAFF.

The chain carries TRBV7-9 and TRBJ2-7; weak D call: TRBD1 (6 bases). V was pared by 5 bases and J by 5 bases, with 16 bases between. CDR1 and CDR2 from the germline V gene are SEHNR and FQNEAQ (reference sequence). This CDR3 is 14 amino acids long. The CDR3 coding sequence is TGTGCCAGCAGCCAATCCAGCAGGGGCGACGAGCAGTACGTC. Its protein product is CASSQSSRGDEQYV.

The chain uses TRBV6-5 and TRBJ2-1; TRBD2 matches 7 bases. This CDR3 region has 15 residues. Losses at the gene ends were 5 bases for V and 0 bases for J; bases not matched to a gene: 4. The germline V gene has CDR1 MNHEY and CDR2 SVGAGI. The CDR3 DNA follows: TGTGCCAGCAGTCGCCGGGACTACTCCTACAATGAGCAGTTCTTC. Protein product: CASSRRDYSYNEQFF.

The chain uses TRBV2 and TRBJ2-6, with D hard to call. Trimming took off 7 bases at V and 2 bases at J, with 18 bases between the two ends. The CDR3 is 17 residues long. Germline V CDR1 and CDR2: SNHLY, FYNNEI. CDR3 sequence: CASTFQGATTGANVLTF. The CDR3 DNA is TGTGCCAGCACATTCCAAGGAGCAACTACTGGGGCCAACGTCCTGACTTTC.

The chain carries TRBV6-1 and TRBJ1-5, with unresolved D. Trimming removed 1 base at V and 9 bases at J, with 4 bases between. Germline V CDR1 and CDR2: MNHNS, SASEGT. The CDR3 has 11 amino acids. The CDR3 DNA follows: TGTGCCAGCAGTGAAGACAGGCCCCAGCATTTT. This encodes CASSEDRPQHF.

The chain employs TRBV5-1 and TRBJ2-1, with 10 bases aligning to TRBD1. The CDR3 has 18 amino acids. CDR1 is SGHRS and CDR2 is YFSETQ in the germline V gene. V shed 2 bases, J shed 6 bases, and the junction held 14 bases outside the gene matches. CDR3 DNA sequence: TGCGCCAGCAGCTTTCCGACAGGGGGCGCATCTTTGGGCAATGAGCAGTTCTTC. Protein product: CASSFPTGGASLGNEQFF.

The rearrangement uses TRBV15 and TRBJ2-3; 8 nucleotides match TRBD1. V gave up 2 bases and J gave up 5 bases; unmatched junction bases: 6. This CDR3 has 15 residues. Germline V gene data show CDR1 as LNHNV and CDR2 as YYDKDF (reference sequence). In nucleotides, the CDR3 is TGTGCCACCAGCAGATCGGGACAGGCGTTAGATACGCAGTATTTT. Amino acids: CATSRSGQALDTQYF.

The chain recombines TRBV28 with TRBJ2-1; D is uncertain. The germline V gene encodes CDR1 MDHEN and CDR2 SYDVKM. The ends were cut back, 3 bases at V and 7 bases at J, with 7 bases in the middle. This CDR3 is 12 amino acids long. As DNA, the CDR3 is TGTGCCAGCAGTTTCTCCGGGAATGAGCAGTTCTTC. It is translated as CASSFSGNEQFF.

This clone has more than one count but fewer than ten. This chain links TRBV5-1 with TRBJ2-6; 9 bases match TRBD1. The V gene end was trimmed by 0 bases and the J gene end by 1 base; junction bases not matched to a gene: 8. Germline CDR1 is SGHRS and CDR2 is YFSETQ. The CDR3 sequence is 19 residues long. The CDR3 DNA is TGCGCCAGCAGCTTGGCCTCCGGGACAGGGATTTCTGGGGCCAACGTCCTGACTTTC. It translates to CASSLASGTGISGANVLTF.

This clone was counted a few times. The chain recombines TRBV6-5 with TRBJ2-5; 10 nucleotides match TRBD2. CDR3 length: 15 residues. Germline CDR1 and CDR2: MNHEY and SVGAGI. V trimming: 0 bases; J trimming: 3 bases; junction bases outside the gene matches: 1. CDR3 DNA sequence: TGTGCCAGCAGTTACTCTAGCGGGGGGAAAGAGACCCAGTACTTC. Amino acids: CASSYSSGGKETQYF.

As DNA, the CDR3 is TGTGCCAGCACCGGACCTCATAGCGGTTACAATGAGCAGTTCTTC. This gives the protein CASTGPHSGYNEQFF. The V call is TRBV6-5, the J call TRBJ2-1; a weak D match, TRBD2 (6 bases). Germline V gene sequence: CDR1 MNHEY, CDR2 SVGAGI. The V gene lost 7 bases and the J gene lost 4 bases, with 17 bases spanning the gap. This CDR3 spans 15 amino acids.

V usage is TRBV5-1 and J usage is TRBJ2-5; 9 bases are shared with TRBD2. Germline assignment: CDR1 SGHRS and CDR2 YFSETQ. V dropped 5 bases and J dropped 2; count of bases not matched to a gene: 1. CDR3 length: 13 residues. The CDR3 spells CASRTSGQETQYF. The CDR3 nucleotides are TGCGCCAGCAGGACTAGCGGACAAGAGACCCAGTACTTC.

Concerning this clone itself: An end of the junction differs from the germline gene, which may be a read error. This chain uses TRBV7-7 with TRBJ2-5, with 10 positions matching TRBD2. The CDR3 is 15 amino acids. The V gene's germline CDR1 is SSHAT and CDR2 FNYEAQ (reference sequence). The CDR3 nucleotides are TGTGCTAGCAGCCCGCTAGCGGGGGAGGGAGAGACCCAGTACTTC. Its protein is CASSPLAGEGETQYF.

The chain joins TRBV10-3 to TRBJ1-2; a weak D match, TRBD1 (5 bases). Deletions cut 2 bases from V and 6 bases from J, with 13 bases between. The CDR3 covers 14 residues. Per germline, CDR1 ENHRY and CDR2 SYGVKD. DNA for the CDR3: TGTGCCATCAGTGAGCCGGGCAGGGTTCATGGCTACACCTTC. Residues: CAISEPGRVHGYTF.

The rearrangement joins TRBV5-4 to TRBJ1-2; weak D call: TRBD1 (6 bases). V dropped 4 bases and J dropped 4 bases, with 17 bases sitting between them. There are 15 residues in the CDR3. Germline V gene lookup returns CDR1 SGHNT and CDR2 YYREEE (reference sequence). CDR3 sequence: CASSPGSTGPYGYTF. The CDR3 DNA reads TGTGCCAGCAGCCCCGGATCGACAGGACCCTATGGCTACACCTTC.

This chain uses TRBV5-1 with TRBJ2-7; tentative D call: TRBD1 (5 bases). The CDR3 runs 14 residues. Germline V lookup: CDR1 SGHRS, CDR2 YFSETQ. V dropped 7 bases and J dropped 4 bases, with 18 bases sitting between them. The chain's CDR3 is CASVTGPELYEQYV. The CDR3 coding sequence is TGCGCCAGCGTTACAGGCCCGGAACTATACGAGCAGTACGTC.

V gene TRBV19 combines with J gene TRBJ2-2; TRBD1 aligns across 9 bases. This CDR3 has 15 amino acids. Germline V gene data show CDR1 as LNHDA and CDR2 as SQIVND (reference sequence). With V trimmed by 10 bases and J by 1 base, 7 bases remained unmatched. The DNA for the CDR3 is TGTGCCACCAACAGGGGGCAAGTGAACACCGGGGAGCTGTTTTTT. The encoded protein is CATNRGQVNTGELFF.

This clone was found a few times. The chain is built from TRBV7-2 and TRBJ1-2; the match to TRBD1 covers 8 bases. The CDR3 consists of 15 residues. In germline, CDR1 is SGHTA, CDR2 FQGNSA. With V trimmed by 1 base and J by 4 bases, 5 bases remained unmatched. The CDR3 region has the DNA TGTGCCAGCAGCTTAGGGACCACAGGGGGCTATGGCTACACCTTC. Translated, it gives CASSLGTTGGYGYTF.

The rearrangement links TRBV11-2 to TRBJ2-2, with TRBD1 identical over 9 bases. The CDR3 contains 16 residues. V lost 1 base, J lost 6 bases, and 6 bases stayed unmatched. CDR1 is SGHAT, CDR2 FQNNGV, per germline. The CDR3 protein is CASSLAQGAKAGELFF. CDR3 bases: TGTGCCAGCAGCTTAGCACAGGGGGCTAAGGCCGGGGAGCTGTTTTTT.

This clone was seen only a few times. The gene calls are TRBV7-2 and TRBJ2-3, with 11 bases aligning to TRBD2. The J segment lost 5 bases and the V segment lost 5 bases, leaving 9 bases of the junction unmatched. The V gene's germline CDR1 is SGHTA and CDR2 FQGNSA. The CDR3 is 16 residues long. The DNA for the CDR3 is TGTGCCAGCAGCCTATATAGCGGGGGGGCCGAAGATACGCAGTATTTT. Its protein product is CASSLYSGGAEDTQYF.